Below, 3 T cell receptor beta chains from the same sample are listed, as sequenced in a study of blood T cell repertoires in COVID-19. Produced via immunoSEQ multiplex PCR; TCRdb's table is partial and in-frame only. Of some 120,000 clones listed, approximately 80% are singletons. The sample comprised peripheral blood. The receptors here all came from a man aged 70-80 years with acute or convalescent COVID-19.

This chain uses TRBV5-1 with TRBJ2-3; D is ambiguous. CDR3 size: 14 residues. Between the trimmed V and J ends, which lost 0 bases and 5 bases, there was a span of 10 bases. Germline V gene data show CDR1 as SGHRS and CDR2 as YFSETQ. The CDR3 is CASSLASTGDTQYF. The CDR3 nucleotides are TGCGCCAGCAGCTTGGCCTCTACGGGAGATACGCAGTATTTT.

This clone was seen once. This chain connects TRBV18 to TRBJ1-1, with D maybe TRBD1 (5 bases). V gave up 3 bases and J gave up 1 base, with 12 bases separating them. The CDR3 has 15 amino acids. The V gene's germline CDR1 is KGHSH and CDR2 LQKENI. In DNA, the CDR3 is TGTGCCAGCTCACCGGGAGGGGCGGCGAACACTGAAGCTTTCTTT. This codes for CASSPGGAANTEAFF.

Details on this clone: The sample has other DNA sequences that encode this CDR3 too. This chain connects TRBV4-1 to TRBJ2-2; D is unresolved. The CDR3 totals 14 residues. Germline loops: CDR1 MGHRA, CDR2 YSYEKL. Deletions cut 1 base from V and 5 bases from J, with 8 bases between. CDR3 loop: CASSQGGFTGELFF. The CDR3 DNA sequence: TGCGCCAGCAGCCAAGGAGGCTTTACCGGGGAGCTGTTTTTT.